This TCR beta chain was profiled in a study of shared clonotypes between healthy human individuals. Every subset's genomic DNA went evenly onto several immunoSEQ plates. Produced via immunoSEQ multiplex PCR; TCRdb's table is partial and in-frame only. The sample carries approximately 340,000 clones, about 73% recorded once. With 0 bases removed from V and 3 bases from J, the gap between germline ends came to 16 bases. The CDR3 runs to 16 residues. Per the germline V gene, CDR1 is SGHRS and CDR2 is YFSETQ. Sequenced sample: memory CD4+ T cells sorted from blood. As for subset: CD45RA-negative fraction. The receptor's source is a man in his thirties or forties in good health. The V and J genes are TRBV5-1 and TRBJ2-7; D is perhaps TRBD1 (6 bases). This CDR3 is CASSLGGDTFLYEQYF. In DNA form, the CDR3 reads TGCGCCAGCAGCTTGGGAGGGGACACCTTCCTCTACGAGCAGTACTTC.